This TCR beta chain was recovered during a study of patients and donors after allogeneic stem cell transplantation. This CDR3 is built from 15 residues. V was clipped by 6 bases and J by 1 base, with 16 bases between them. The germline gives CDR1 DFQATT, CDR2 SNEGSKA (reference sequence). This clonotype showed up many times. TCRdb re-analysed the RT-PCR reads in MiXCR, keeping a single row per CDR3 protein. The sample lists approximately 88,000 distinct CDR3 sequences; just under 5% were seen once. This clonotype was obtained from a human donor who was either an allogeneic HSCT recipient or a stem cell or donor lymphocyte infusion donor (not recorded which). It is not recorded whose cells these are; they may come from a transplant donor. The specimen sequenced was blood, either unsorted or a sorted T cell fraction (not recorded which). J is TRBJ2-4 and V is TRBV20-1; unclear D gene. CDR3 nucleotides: TGCAGTGCAATGGACGTAGATGGGGCCAAAAACATTCAGTACTTC. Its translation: CSAMDVDGAKNIQYF.